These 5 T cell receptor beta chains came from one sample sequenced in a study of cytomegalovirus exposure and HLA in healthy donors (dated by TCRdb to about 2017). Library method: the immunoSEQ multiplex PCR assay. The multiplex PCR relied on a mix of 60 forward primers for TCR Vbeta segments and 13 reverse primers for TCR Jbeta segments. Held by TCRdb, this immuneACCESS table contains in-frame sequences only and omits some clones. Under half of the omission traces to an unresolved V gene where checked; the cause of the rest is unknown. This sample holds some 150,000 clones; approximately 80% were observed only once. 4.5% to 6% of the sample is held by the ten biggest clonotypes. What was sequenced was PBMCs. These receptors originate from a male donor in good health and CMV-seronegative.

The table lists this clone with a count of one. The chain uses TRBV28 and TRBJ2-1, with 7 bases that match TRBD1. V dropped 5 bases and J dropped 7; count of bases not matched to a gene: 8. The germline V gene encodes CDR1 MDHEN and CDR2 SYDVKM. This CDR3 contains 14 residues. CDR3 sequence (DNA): TGTGCCAGCAGTCTCACTGACAGGGCGAATGAGCAGTTCTTC. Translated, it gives CASSLTDRANEQFF.

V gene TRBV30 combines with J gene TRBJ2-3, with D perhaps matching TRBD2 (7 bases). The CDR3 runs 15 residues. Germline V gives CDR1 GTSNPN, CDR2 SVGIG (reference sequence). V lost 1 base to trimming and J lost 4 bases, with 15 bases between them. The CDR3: CAWSGGRGRADTQYF. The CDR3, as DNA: TGTGCCTGGAGTGGGGGGAGGGGGAGAGCAGATACGCAGTATTTT.

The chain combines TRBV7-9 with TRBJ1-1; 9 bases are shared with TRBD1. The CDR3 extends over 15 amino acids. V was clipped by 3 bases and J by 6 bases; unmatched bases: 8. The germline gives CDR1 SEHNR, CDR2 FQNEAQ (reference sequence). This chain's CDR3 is CASSFTGGFGAEAFF. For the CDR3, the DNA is TGTGCCAGCAGCTTTACAGGGGGCTTTGGCGCTGAAGCTTTCTTT.

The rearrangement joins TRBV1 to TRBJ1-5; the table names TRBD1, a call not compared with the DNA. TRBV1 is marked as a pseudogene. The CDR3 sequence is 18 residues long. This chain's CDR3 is CTSSQDLGQTGRHQPQHF. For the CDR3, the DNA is TGCACCAGCAGCCAAGACTTGGGCCAAACAGGGCGACATCAGCCCCAGCATTTT.

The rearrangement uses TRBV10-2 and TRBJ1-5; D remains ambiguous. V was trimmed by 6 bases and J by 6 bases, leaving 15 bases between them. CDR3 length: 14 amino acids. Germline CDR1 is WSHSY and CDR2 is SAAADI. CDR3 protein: CASRDGIVGQPQHF. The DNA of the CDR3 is TGCGCCAGCAGAGACGGGATTGTGGGTCAGCCCCAGCATTTT.